Listed below are T cell receptor beta chains from one sample, sequenced in a study of control samples from healthy donors and cancer patients. Assay: immunoSEQ multiplex PCR; the TCRdb copy retains only in-frame clones and omits some. The sample includes about 20,000 clones, around 90% of them seen just once. Sequenced sample: PBMCs. These receptors all come from a man between 60 and 75 years old with head and neck cancer. Each CDR3 is given with its conserved first and last residue. The D gene is left open where the match is weak. Rows may omit the clone size; those that give it use once, few, many or a size class.

CDR3aa: CASSPAARGLGTEAFF
CDR3nt: TGTGCCAGCAGCCCCGCGGCCAGGGGGCTTGGCACTGAAGCTTTCTTT
v_gene: TRBV7-6
abundance: .
j_gene: TRBJ1-1
d_gene: TRBD1

CDR3aa: CASSPSRVTGELFF
CDR3nt: TGTGCCAGCAGCCCTTCCAGGGTTACCGGGGAGCTGTTTTTT
v_gene: TRBV3-1/TRBV3-2
abundance: .
j_gene: TRBJ2-2
d_gene: .

CDR3aa: CSVAKSGLAETQYF
CDR3nt: TGCAGCGTTGCTAAATCGGGACTAGCTGAGACCCAGTACTTC
v_gene: TRBV29-1
abundance: .
j_gene: TRBJ2-5
d_gene: TRBD2

CDR3aa: CASSPPSMNTEAFF
CDR3nt: TGTGCCAGCAGCCCCCCTTCCATGAACACTGAAGCTTTCTTT
v_gene: TRBV5-6
abundance: .
j_gene: TRBJ1-1
d_gene: .

CDR3aa: CASSEGGPYSNQPQHF
CDR3nt: TGTGCCAGCAGTGAGGGGGGGCCTTATAGCAATCAGCCCCAGCATTTT
v_gene: TRBV2
abundance: .
j_gene: TRBJ1-5
d_gene: .

CDR3aa: CASSSQLDGGYTF
CDR3nt: TGTGCCAGCAGCTCCCAGCTGGACGGTGGCTACACCTTC
v_gene: TRBV7-9
abundance: .
j_gene: TRBJ1-2
d_gene: .

CDR3aa: CAIREGATRSYGYTF
CDR3nt: TGTGCCATCAGGGAGGGGGCAACTAGGAGTTATGGCTACACCTTC
v_gene: TRBV10-3
abundance: .
j_gene: TRBJ1-2
d_gene: TRBD1

CDR3aa: CASSLQGGGEQFF
CDR3nt: TGTGCCAGCAGCTTGCAGGGAGGCGGCGAGCAGTTCTTC
v_gene: TRBV7-3
abundance: .
j_gene: TRBJ2-1
d_gene: .

CDR3aa: CASSPRESTDTQYF
CDR3nt: TGCGCCAGCAGCCCCAGGGAAAGCACAGATACGCAGTATTTT
v_gene: TRBV10-1
abundance: .
j_gene: TRBJ2-3
d_gene: .

CDR3aa: CASSARGPNQPQHF
CDR3nt: TGTGCCAGTAGTGCCAGGGGGCCCAATCAGCCCCAGCATTTT
v_gene: TRBV19
abundance: .
j_gene: TRBJ1-5
d_gene: TRBD1

CDR3aa: CSGRQGGTNEAFF
CDR3nt: TGCAGCGGAAGACAGGGGGGAACTAATGAAGCTTTCTTT
v_gene: TRBV29-1
abundance: .
j_gene: TRBJ1-1
d_gene: TRBD1

CDR3aa: CSVDRGYEQYF
CDR3nt: TGCAGCGTTGATCGGGGGTACGAGCAGTACTTC
v_gene: TRBV29-1
abundance: .
j_gene: TRBJ2-7
d_gene: .

CDR3aa: CASSYGTERGYTF
CDR3nt: TGCGCCAGCAGCTACGGGACAGAGAGGGGCTACACCTTC
v_gene: TRBV5-1
abundance: .
j_gene: TRBJ1-2
d_gene: TRBD1

CDR3aa: CASSPRGVYRGNQPQHF
CDR3nt: TGCGCCAGCAGCCCCCGGGGGGTGTATAGGGGCAATCAGCCCCAGCATTTT
v_gene: TRBV23-1
abundance: once
j_gene: TRBJ1-5
d_gene: .

CDR3aa: CASGLQLTNTEAFF
CDR3nt: TGTGCTAGTGGTTTGCAGCTGACGAACACTGAAGCTTTCTTT
v_gene: TRBV12-5
abundance: .
j_gene: TRBJ1-1
d_gene: .

CDR3aa: CASSLGARGVRDEQYF
CDR3nt: TGTGCCAGCAGCTTAGGGGCACGGGGCGTGAGGGACGAGCAGTACTTC
v_gene: TRBV5-6
abundance: few
j_gene: TRBJ2-7
d_gene: .

CDR3aa: CASSPGRGFYEQYF
CDR3nt: TGTGCCAGCAGCCCAGGGAGGGGGTTTTACGAGCAGTACTTC
v_gene: TRBV2
abundance: once
j_gene: TRBJ2-7
d_gene: .

CDR3aa: CASSLRAVSGSPLHF
CDR3nt: TGTGCCAGCAGTTTAAGGGCCGTCTCGGGTTCACCCCTCCACTTT
v_gene: TRBV27
abundance: .
j_gene: TRBJ1-6
d_gene: .

CDR3aa: CASSLGTGKKLFF
CDR3nt: TGTGCCAGCAGCTTGGGCACAGGAAAGAAACTGTTTTTT
v_gene: TRBV5-8
abundance: few
j_gene: TRBJ1-4
d_gene: .

CDR3aa: CASSPLGQGHEQYF
CDR3nt: TGTGCCAGCAGTCCTCTCGGACAGGGCCACGAGCAGTACTTC
v_gene: TRBV27
abundance: .
j_gene: TRBJ2-7
d_gene: TRBD1

CDR3aa: CASTRGLAYEQYF
CDR3nt: TGTGCCAGCACGCGGGGGCTCGCCTACGAGCAGTACTTC
v_gene: TRBV5-5
abundance: few
j_gene: TRBJ2-7
d_gene: .

CDR3aa: CASRPISGGPHTGELFF
CDR3nt: TGTGCCAGCAGGCCGATATCGGGGGGCCCTCACACCGGGGAGCTGTTTTTT
v_gene: TRBV2
abundance: .
j_gene: TRBJ2-2
d_gene: .

CDR3aa: CASSYSTAAYEQYF
CDR3nt: TGTGCCAGCAGTTACTCGACGGCCGCCTACGAGCAGTACTTC
v_gene: TRBV6-5
abundance: .
j_gene: TRBJ2-7
d_gene: .

CDR3aa: CAAGPRLEQYF
CDR3nt: TGTGCCGCGGGGCCCAGGCTCGAGCAGTACTTC
v_gene: TRBV15
abundance: .
j_gene: TRBJ2-7
d_gene: .

CDR3aa: CASSPTSGNTIYF
CDR3nt: TGTGCCAGTAGTCCAACCTCTGGAAACACCATATATTTT
v_gene: TRBV19
abundance: .
j_gene: TRBJ1-3
d_gene: .

CDR3aa: CASSVRRNYEQYF
CDR3nt: TGTGCCAGCAGTGTTAGGAGAAACTACGAGCAGTACTTC
v_gene: TRBV6-6
abundance: .
j_gene: TRBJ2-7
d_gene: .

CDR3aa: CASSGMRGGQDEQFF
CDR3nt: TGCGCCAGCAGCGGTATGCGGGGGGGCCAAGATGAGCAGTTCTTC
v_gene: TRBV4-1
abundance: once
j_gene: TRBJ2-1
d_gene: TRBD2

CDR3aa: CASRVAAGNTIYF
CDR3nt: TGTGCCAGCAGGGTAGCCGCTGGAAACACCATATATTTT
v_gene: TRBV12-3/TRBV12-4
abundance: .
j_gene: TRBJ1-3
d_gene: .